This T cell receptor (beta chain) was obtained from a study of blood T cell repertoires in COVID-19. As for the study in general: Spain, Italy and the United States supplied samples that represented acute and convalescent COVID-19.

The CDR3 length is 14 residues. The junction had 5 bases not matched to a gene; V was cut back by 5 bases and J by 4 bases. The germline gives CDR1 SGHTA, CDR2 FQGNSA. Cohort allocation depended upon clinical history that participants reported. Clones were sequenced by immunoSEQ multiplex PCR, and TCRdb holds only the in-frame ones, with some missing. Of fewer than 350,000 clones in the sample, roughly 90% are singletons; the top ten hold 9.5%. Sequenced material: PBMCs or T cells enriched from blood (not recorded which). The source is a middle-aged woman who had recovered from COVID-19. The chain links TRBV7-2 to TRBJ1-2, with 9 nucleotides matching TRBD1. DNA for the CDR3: TGTGCCAGCAGCCTCGGACAGGGGAGCTATGGCTACACCTTC. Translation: CASSLGQGSYGYTF.